This T cell receptor beta chain is from a study of shared clonotypes between healthy human individuals. Study-wide results and caveats: Sorted-subset sequencing, rarefaction showed, was incomplete despite large depth.

For this clone: The antigen is not known. Additional DNA sequences in this sample encode the identical CDR3.

J gave up 2 bases and V 3 bases, and 0 bases lay outside the gene matches. The CDR3 totals 13 residues. CDR1 SNHLY and CDR2 FYNNEI come from the germline V gene. Each subset's genomic DNA was shared equally among a number of immunoSEQ plates. This table comes from immunoSEQ multiplex PCR, and its TCRdb copy is limited to in-frame clones, with some not included. The repertoire consists of about 2.4 million clones, with 80% to 95% occurring once and the leading ten covering 0.36%. The V call is TRBV2, the J call TRBJ1-2; 7 nucleotides agree with TRBD1. Sequencing was performed on naive CD4+ T cells from PBMCs. Specified subset: CD45RA+ positively selected. This TCR was recovered from a man aged 18 to 29 in good health. Some clones in this sample may be carry-over from other donors' samples. CDR3 in amino acids: CASSEDRNYGYTF. The CDR3 DNA reads as TGTGCCAGCAGTGAGGACAGGAACTATGGCTACACCTTC. The variable domain in full, completed from reference TRBV2 and TRBJ1-2, reads EPEVTQTPSHQVTQMGQEVILRCVPISNHLYFYWYRQILGQKVEFLVSFYNNEISEKSEIFDDQFSVERPDGSNFTLKIRSTKLEDSAMYFCASSEDRNYGYTFGSGTRLTVV.